The sequence of this T cell receptor (beta chain) was determined in a study of blood T cell repertoires in COVID-19. Study-level information: Donors in the United States, Italy and Spain gave samples during acute or convalescent COVID-19. Sample material is recorded as cDNA or gDNA derived from T cells, B-cell-depleted T cells, or PBMCs.

Under the authors' procedure: From reference gene primer amplification, estimates of nucleated cell counts were derived. The table came from immunoSEQ multiplex PCR; TCRdb's copy has only in-frame clones and leaves some out. V and J calls and clone size are as listed in that table; D and trimming were resolved from the DNA. The sample has 50,000 to 75,000 clones; 65% to 80% are singletons. The CDR3 runs to 16 residues. The V gene lost 0 bases and the J gene lost 8 bases, with 16 bases spanning the gap. Germline loops: CDR1 LGHNA, CDR2 YSLEER. The receptor comes from a man in his sixties with acute or convalescent COVID-19. V is TRBV4-3 and J is TRBJ1-4; D remains ambiguous. The sequenced material came from peripheral blood. This CDR3 is CASSQDYALPGEKLFF. The CDR3 region has the DNA TGCGCCAGCAGCCAAGATTACGCACTCCCCGGGGAAAAACTGTTTTTT.